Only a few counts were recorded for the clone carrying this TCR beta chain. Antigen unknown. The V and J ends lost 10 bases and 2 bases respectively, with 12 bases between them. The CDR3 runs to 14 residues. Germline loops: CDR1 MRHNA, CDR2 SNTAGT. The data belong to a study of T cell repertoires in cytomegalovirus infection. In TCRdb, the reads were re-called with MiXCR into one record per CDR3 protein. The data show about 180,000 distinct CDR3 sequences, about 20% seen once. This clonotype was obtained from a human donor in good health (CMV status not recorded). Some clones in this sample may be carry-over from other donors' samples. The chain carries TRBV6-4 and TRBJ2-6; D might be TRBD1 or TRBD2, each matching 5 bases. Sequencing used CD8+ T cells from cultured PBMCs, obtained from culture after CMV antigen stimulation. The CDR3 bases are TGTGCCACTAAAGAGGGGACTGGGGCCAACGTCCTGACTTTC. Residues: CATKEGTGANVLTF.